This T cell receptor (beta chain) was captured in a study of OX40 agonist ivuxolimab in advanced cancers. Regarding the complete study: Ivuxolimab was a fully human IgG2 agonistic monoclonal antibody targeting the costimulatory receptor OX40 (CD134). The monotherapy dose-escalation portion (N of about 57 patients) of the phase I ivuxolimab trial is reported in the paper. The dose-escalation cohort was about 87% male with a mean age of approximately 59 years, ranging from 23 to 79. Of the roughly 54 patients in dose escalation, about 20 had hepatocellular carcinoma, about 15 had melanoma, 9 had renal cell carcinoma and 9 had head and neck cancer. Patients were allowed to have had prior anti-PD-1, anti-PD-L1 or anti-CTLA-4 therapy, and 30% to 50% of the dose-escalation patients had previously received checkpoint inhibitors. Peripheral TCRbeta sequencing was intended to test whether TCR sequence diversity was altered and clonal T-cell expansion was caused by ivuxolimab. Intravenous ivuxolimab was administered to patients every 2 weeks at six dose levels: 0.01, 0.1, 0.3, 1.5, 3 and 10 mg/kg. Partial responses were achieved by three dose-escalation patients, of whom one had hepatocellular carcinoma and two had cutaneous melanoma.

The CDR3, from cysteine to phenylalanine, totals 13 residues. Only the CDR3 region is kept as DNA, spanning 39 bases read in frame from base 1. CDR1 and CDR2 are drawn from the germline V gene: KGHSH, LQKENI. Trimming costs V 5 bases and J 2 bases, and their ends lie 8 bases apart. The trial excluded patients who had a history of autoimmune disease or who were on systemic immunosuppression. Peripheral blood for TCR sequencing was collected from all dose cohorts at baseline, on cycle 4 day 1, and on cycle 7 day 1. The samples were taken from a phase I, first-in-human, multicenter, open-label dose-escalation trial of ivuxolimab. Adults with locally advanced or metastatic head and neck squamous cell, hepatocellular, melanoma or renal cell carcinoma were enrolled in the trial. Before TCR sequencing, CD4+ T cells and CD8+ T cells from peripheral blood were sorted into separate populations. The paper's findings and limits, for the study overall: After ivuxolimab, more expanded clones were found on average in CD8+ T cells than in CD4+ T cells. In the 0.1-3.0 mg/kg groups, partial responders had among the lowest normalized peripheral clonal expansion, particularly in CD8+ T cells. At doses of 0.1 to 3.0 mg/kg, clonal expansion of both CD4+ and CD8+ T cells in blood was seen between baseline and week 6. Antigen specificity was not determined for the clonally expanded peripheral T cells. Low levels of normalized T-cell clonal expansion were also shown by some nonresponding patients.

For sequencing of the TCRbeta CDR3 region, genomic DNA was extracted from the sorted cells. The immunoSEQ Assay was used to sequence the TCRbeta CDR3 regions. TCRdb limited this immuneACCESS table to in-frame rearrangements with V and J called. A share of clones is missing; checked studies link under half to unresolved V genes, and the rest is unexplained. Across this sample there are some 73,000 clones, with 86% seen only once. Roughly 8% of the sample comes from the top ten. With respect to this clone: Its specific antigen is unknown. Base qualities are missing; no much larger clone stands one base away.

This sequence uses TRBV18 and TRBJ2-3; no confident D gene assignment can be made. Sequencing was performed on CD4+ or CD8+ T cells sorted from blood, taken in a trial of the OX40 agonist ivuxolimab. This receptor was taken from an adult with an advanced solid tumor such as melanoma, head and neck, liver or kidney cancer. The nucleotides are TGTGCCAGCTCAGATCGGAACACAGATACGCAGTATTTT. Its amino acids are CASSDRNTDTQYF.